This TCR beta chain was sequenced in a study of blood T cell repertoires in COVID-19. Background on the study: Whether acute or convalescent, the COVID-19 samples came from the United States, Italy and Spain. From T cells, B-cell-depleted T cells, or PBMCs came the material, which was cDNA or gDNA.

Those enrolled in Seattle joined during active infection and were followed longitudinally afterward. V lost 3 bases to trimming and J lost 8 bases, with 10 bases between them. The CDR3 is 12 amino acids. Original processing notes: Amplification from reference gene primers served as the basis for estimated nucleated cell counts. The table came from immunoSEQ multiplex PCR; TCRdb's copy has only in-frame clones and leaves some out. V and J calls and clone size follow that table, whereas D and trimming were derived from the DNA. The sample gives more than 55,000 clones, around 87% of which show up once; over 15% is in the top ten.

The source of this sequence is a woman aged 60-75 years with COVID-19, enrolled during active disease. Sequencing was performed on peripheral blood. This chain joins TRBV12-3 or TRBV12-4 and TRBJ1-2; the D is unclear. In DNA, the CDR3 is TGTGCCAGCAGTTTTGAGGGAACCGGCTACACCTTC. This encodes CASSFEGTGYTF.